Below, 2 T cell receptor beta chains from the same sample are listed, as sequenced in a study of shared clonotypes between healthy human individuals. TCRdb's copy holds only in-frame clones and misses some; the assay was immunoSEQ multiplex PCR. The data hold nearly 2 million clones, with about 95% observed a single time. Naive CD8 populations comprised CD45RO-negative cells positively selected for CCR7, excluding terminally differentiated effector memory CD45RA+ cells. Sequences were obtained from naive CD8+ T cells sorted from blood. Source of these receptors: a young man in good health.

This chain uses TRBV28 with TRBJ1-5, with 9 nucleotides matching TRBD1. The CDR3 has 14 amino acids. The J segment lost 6 bases and the V segment lost 4 bases, leaving 4 bases of the junction unmatched. CDR1 and CDR2 from the germline V gene are MDHEN and SYDVKM. In nucleotides, the CDR3 is TGTGCCAGCAGTTACAGGGGGCCCCCTCAGCCCCAGCATTTT. Residues: CASSYRGPPQPQHF.

This clone occurred once. The rearrangement uses TRBV5-4 and TRBJ2-5, with 9 positions matching TRBD1. The ends lost 2 bases at V and 5 bases at J; junction bases unmatched: 4. The CDR3 covers 14 residues. CDR1 SGHNT and CDR2 YYREEE come from the germline V gene (reference sequence). CDR3 in amino acids: CASSLQGAYETQYF. The CDR3 coding sequence is TGTGCCAGCAGCTTACAGGGGGCGTATGAGACCCAGTACTTC.